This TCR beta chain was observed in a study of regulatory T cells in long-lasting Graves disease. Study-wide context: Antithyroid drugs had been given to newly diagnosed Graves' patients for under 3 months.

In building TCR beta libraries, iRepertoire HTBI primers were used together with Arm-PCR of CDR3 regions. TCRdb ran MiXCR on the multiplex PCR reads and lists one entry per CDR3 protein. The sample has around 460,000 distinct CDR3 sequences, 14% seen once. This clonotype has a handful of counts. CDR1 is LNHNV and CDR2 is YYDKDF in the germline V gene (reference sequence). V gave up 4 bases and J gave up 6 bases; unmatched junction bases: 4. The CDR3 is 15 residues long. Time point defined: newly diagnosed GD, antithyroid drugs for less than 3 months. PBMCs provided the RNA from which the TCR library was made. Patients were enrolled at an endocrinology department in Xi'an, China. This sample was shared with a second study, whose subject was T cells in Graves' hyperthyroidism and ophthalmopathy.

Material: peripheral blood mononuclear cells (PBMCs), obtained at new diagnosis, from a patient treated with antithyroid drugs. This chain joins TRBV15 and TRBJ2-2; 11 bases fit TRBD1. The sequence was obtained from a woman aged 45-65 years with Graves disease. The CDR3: CATSKGTGGSGELFF. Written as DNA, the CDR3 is TGTGCCACCAGCAAAGGGACAGGGGGTTCCGGGGAGCTGTTTTTT.